Included here is one TCR beta chain sequence, with context. Only in-frame clones appear in the TCRdb table, and some are missing; sequencing was by immunoSEQ multiplex PCR. The sample consists of approximately 30,000 clones, roughly 97% of them appearing once. The sample belongs to a study of T cells in tuberculosis. As for the study in general: IGRA-negative adolescents, IGRA-positive adolescents with latent tuberculosis and adults with active tuberculosis formed this South African cohort.

Germline CDR1 is SNHLY and CDR2 is FYNNEI. V shed 6 bases, J shed 7 bases, and the junction held 27 bases outside the gene matches. The CDR3 is 20 residues long. V and J are TRBV2 and TRBJ2-1; 7 positions match TRBD2. This clonotype originated in a donor under 30 with latent tuberculosis or without tuberculosis infection. Sequenced input: PBMCs. The CDR3 DNA sequence: TGTGCCAGCAGCCCCGCTCCCGGGGAGGGGTTGAGTGTTGGTGAAAATGAGCAGTTCTTC. It specifies CASSPAPGEGLSVGENEQFF.